A single sample is the source of the 30 T cell receptor beta chains below, sequenced in a study of cytomegalovirus exposure and HLA in healthy donors. TCRdb's table, derived via immunoSEQ multiplex PCR, lists solely in-frame clones and lacks some. The sample records about 74,000 clones, nearly 95% being singletons. Material: PBMCs. The receptors originated from a young man in good health and CMV-seropositive.

The chain employs TRBV28 and TRBJ1-2, with D perhaps matching TRBD1 (6 bases). The CDR3 length is 12 residues. The germline gives CDR1 MDHEN, CDR2 SYDVKM. V was trimmed by 3 bases and J by 5 bases, leaving 7 bases between them. Here the CDR3 reads CASSLQGYGYTF. The CDR3 DNA reads as TGTGCCAGCAGTTTGCAGGGGTATGGCTACACCTTC.

The chain joins TRBV6-6 to TRBJ2-3; the match to TRBD1 covers 8 bases. Germline V lookup: CDR1 MNHNY, CDR2 SVGAGI (reference sequence). The CDR3 is made up of 13 amino acids. Trimming at V came to 6 bases and at J to 3 bases, leaving 2 bases not matched to a gene. The chain's CDR3 is CASRTGVTDTQYF. In DNA form, the CDR3 reads TGTGCCAGCAGGACAGGGGTTACAGATACGCAGTATTTT.

This chain links TRBV4-1 with TRBJ2-1; 7 positions agree with TRBD2. V trimming: 4 bases; J trimming: 5 bases; junction bases outside the gene matches: 20. CDR1 is MGHRA and CDR2 is YSYEKL in the germline V gene. The CDR3 spans 19 residues. The chain's CDR3 is CASSPRPPLAPSGNNEQFF. CDR3 coding DNA: TGCGCCAGCAGCCCCCGGCCCCCCCTAGCGCCAAGCGGGAACAATGAGCAGTTCTTC.

The V and J genes are TRBV9 and TRBJ2-1; the match to TRBD2 covers 11 bases. V gave up 3 bases and J gave up 14 bases; unmatched junction bases: 7. Per the germline V gene, CDR1 is SGDLS and CDR2 is YYNGEE. The CDR3 consists of 13 residues. CDR3 nucleotides: TGTGCCAGCAGCGCCGGGACTAGCGGAGGGGAGTTCTTC. Its protein is CASSAGTSGGEFF.

For this clone: Other DNA sequences in this sample translate to the same CDR3. The rearrangement links TRBV28 to TRBJ1-2, with 10 nucleotides matching TRBD1. Germline V gene lookup returns CDR1 MDHEN and CDR2 SYDVKM. This CDR3 has 14 residues. Unmatched junction bases numbered 2, after V lost 3 bases and J lost 4 bases. In DNA, the CDR3 is TGTGCCAGCAGTTTCCGGACAGGGGGCTATGGCTACACCTTC. Translation: CASSFRTGGYGYTF.

The chain uses TRBV30 and TRBJ1-1; D call uncertain. The ends were cut back, 8 bases at V and 1 base at J, with 8 bases in the middle. Germline CDR1 and CDR2: GTSNPN and SVGIG (reference sequence). The CDR3 is 11 amino acids. The CDR3 region is CARYRNTEAFF. CDR3 nucleotide sequence: TGTGCCCGGTATAGGAACACTGAAGCTTTCTTT.

V usage is TRBV4-1 and J usage is TRBJ2-1; weak D call: TRBD2 (7 bases). Germline CDR1 and CDR2: MGHRA and YSYEKL. V lost 0 bases, J lost 7 bases, and 13 bases lay in between. The CDR3 runs to 15 residues. CDR3 bases: TGCGCCAGCAGCCAAGAAGGGGGGAGGGAGAATGAGCAGTTCTTC. This gives the protein CASSQEGGRENEQFF.

This clone was found once. V is TRBV10-3 and J is TRBJ2-1; 11 bases match TRBD2. CDR1 and CDR2 (germline): ENHRY, SYGVKD. Unmatched junction bases numbered 2, after V lost 9 bases and J lost 4 bases. The CDR3 consists of 13 residues. This CDR3 is CAIRLAGYNEQFF. The CDR3 nucleotides read TGTGCCATTCGACTAGCGGGGTACAATGAGCAGTTCTTC.

The chain links TRBV9 to TRBJ1-1; 9 bases are a match to TRBD1. The CDR3 sequence is 14 residues long. Germline CDR1 SGDLS, CDR2 YYNGEE. Trimming took 4 bases from V and 5 from J; bases not matched to a gene: 6. The CDR3: CASSSTGGGTEAFF. The CDR3 nucleotides are TGTGCCAGCAGCTCGACAGGGGGTGGGACTGAAGCTTTCTTT.

The CDR3 bases are TGTGCCAGCAGCCCCGACAGGGGTCGGCTTTACACTGAAGCTTTCTTT. As protein: CASSPDRGRLYTEAFF. The V gene is TRBV27, the J gene TRBJ1-1, with 8 positions matching TRBD1. Losses at the gene ends were 6 bases for V and 3 bases for J; bases not matched to a gene: 12. CDR1 and CDR2 from the germline V gene are MNHEY and SMNVEV (reference sequence). The CDR3 runs to 16 residues.

The chain combines TRBV19 with TRBJ2-7; TRBD2 aligns across 11 bases. Germline loops: CDR1 LNHDA, CDR2 SQIVND (reference sequence). This CDR3 is 16 amino acids long. The J segment lost 6 bases and the V segment lost 5 bases, leaving 12 bases of the junction unmatched. This chain's CDR3 is CASSAGSGLADPEQYF. As DNA, the CDR3 is TGTGCCAGTAGTGCCGGTTCGGGACTAGCGGACCCCGAGCAGTACTTC.

The gene calls are TRBV19 and TRBJ2-7, with 9 bases lining up with TRBD2. CDR1 is LNHDA, CDR2 SQIVND, per germline (reference sequence). This CDR3 is 14 amino acids long. J was trimmed by 7 bases and V by 5 bases; bases with no gene match: 9. The CDR3 sequence: CASSSRSGGFEQYF. The CDR3 DNA is TGTGCCAGTAGTTCCAGAAGCGGGGGGTTTGAGCAGTACTTC.

V is TRBV28 and J is TRBJ2-1; 13 bases match TRBD2. V lost 3 bases, J lost 6 bases, and 11 bases stayed unmatched. Germline CDR1 reads MDHEN; CDR2 reads SYDVKM. The CDR3 consists of 18 residues. The CDR3, as DNA: TGTGCCAGCAGTTTTTTACTAGCGGGAGGGGGGCTGGCCAATGAGCAGTTCTTC. Translation gives CASSFLLAGGGLANEQFF.

The V gene is TRBV6-6, the J gene TRBJ2-1, with 13 nucleotides matching TRBD2. Germline loops: CDR1 MNHNY, CDR2 SVGAGI (reference sequence). V gave up 6 bases and J gave up 5 bases; unmatched junction bases: 7. This CDR3 has 16 amino acids. In DNA, the CDR3 is TGTGCCAGCAGGCCCCTCGGGACTAGCGGGGACAATGAGCAGTTCTTC. This sequence encodes CASRPLGTSGDNEQFF.

This chain joins TRBV19 and TRBJ2-3, with 9 bases aligning to TRBD2. V dropped 1 base and J dropped 2; count of bases not matched to a gene: 1. The CDR3 length is 15 residues. Germline CDR1 is LNHDA and CDR2 is SQIVND (reference sequence). Here the CDR3 reads CASSIGTSDTDTQYF. For the CDR3, the DNA is TGTGCCAGTAGTATAGGGACTAGCGACACAGATACGCAGTATTTT.

V usage is TRBV18 and J usage is TRBJ2-2; the match to TRBD1 covers 7 bases. The junction had 2 bases not matched to a gene; V was cut back by 4 bases and J by 6 bases. The CDR3 has 13 residues. Per germline, CDR1 KGHSH and CDR2 LQKENI. CDR3 sequence: CASSLDRAGELFF. Written as DNA, the CDR3 is TGTGCCAGCTCACTCGACAGGGCCGGGGAGCTGTTTTTT.

The chain is built from TRBV25-1 and TRBJ2-3, with 7 bases that match TRBD2. CDR1 is MGHDK, CDR2 SYGVNS, per germline. The CDR3 is 17 residues long. Trimming cost V 3 bases and J 0 bases; bases outside gene matches: 9. The DNA of the CDR3 is TGTGCCAGCAGTGAGTTCCGGGACTATCCTAGCACAGATACGCAGTATTTT. Amino acid sequence: CASSEFRDYPSTDTQYF. Filled out from reference TRBV25-1 and TRBJ2-3, the complete variable domain reads EADIYQTPRYLVIGTGKKITLECSQTMGHDKMYWYQQDPGMELHLIHYSYGVNSTEKGDLSSESTVSRIRTEHFPLTLESARPSHTSQYLCASSEFRDYPSTDTQYFGPGTRLTVL.

The chain employs TRBV6-5 and TRBJ1-1, with D unresolved. Germline CDR1 is MNHEY and CDR2 is SVGAGI. The CDR3 sequence is 13 residues long. Trimming stripped 2 bases from V and 8 bases from J, with 12 bases between. CDR3 in amino acids: CASSYDGAKEAFF. The CDR3 DNA reads TGTGCCAGCAGTTACGACGGAGCGAAAGAAGCTTTCTTT.

The gene calls are TRBV16 and TRBJ2-7, with 10 bases matching TRBD2. Germline V gene data show CDR1 as KGHSY and CDR2 as FQNENV. This CDR3 has 19 amino acids. Trimming removed 3 bases from V and 2 bases from J; junction bases left unmatched: 16. The CDR3 DNA follows: TGTGCCAGCAGCCATGAGCGGGAGGGCCTTATTACCGGAACCTACGAGCAGTACTTC. Its translation: CASSHEREGLITGTYEQYF.

The rearrangement uses TRBV28 and TRBJ1-1; D unclear. The CDR3 totals 11 residues. The V gene's germline CDR1 is MDHEN and CDR2 SYDVKM. The ends were cut back, 9 bases at V and 1 base at J, with 6 bases in the middle. DNA of the CDR3: TGTGCCAGTCGGGGGAACACTGAAGCTTTCTTT. The encoded protein is CASRGNTEAFF. Based on the CDR3 plus reference TRBV28 and TRBJ1-1, the full variable domain is DVKVTQSSRYLVKRTGEKVFLECVQDMDHENMFWYRQDPGLGLRLIYFSYDVKMKEKGDIPEGYSVSREKKERFSLILESASTNQTSMYLCASRGNTEAFFGQGTRLTVV.

The chain is built from TRBV4-2 and TRBJ2-2, with D possibly matching TRBD2 (5 bases). This CDR3 is built from 13 residues. CDR1 is LGHNA and CDR2 is YNFKEQ in the germline V gene. V dropped 1 base and J dropped 5 bases, with 5 bases sitting between them. Here the CDR3 reads CASSQGETGELFF. CDR3 nucleotide sequence: TGTGCCAGCAGCCAAGGGGAGACCGGGGAGCTGTTTTTT.

V is TRBV19 and J is TRBJ2-2; D is perhaps TRBD1 (6 bases). There are 15 residues in the CDR3. Germline V lookup: CDR1 LNHDA, CDR2 SQIVND (reference sequence). The V and J ends lost 1 base and 3 bases respectively, with 9 bases between them. CDR3 residues: CASSIGGQHTGELFF. The CDR3 DNA reads as TGTGCCAGTAGTATAGGGGGGCAGCACACCGGGGAGCTGTTTTTT.

The CDR3 DNA follows: TGCAGTGCCCTCGACTACACTGAAGCTTTCTTT. This codes for CSALDYTEAFF. The V gene is TRBV20-1, the J gene TRBJ1-1; no firm D call. Trimming removed 6 bases from V and 3 bases from J, with 8 bases in between. Germline CDR1 reads DFQATT; CDR2 reads SNEGSKA (reference sequence). The CDR3 is 11 residues long.

This chain uses TRBV2 with TRBJ2-7; D unresolved. The germline V gene has CDR1 SNHLY and CDR2 FYNNEI. The CDR3 loop spans 14 amino acids. V was clipped by 8 bases and J by 2 bases, with 16 bases between them. The CDR3 DNA sequence: TGTGCCAGCGCAACCAGCGTGTCGACCTACGAGCAGTACTTC. Amino acid sequence: CASATSVSTYEQYF.

The chain employs TRBV28 and TRBJ2-2; 13 positions match TRBD2. The germline V gene has CDR1 MDHEN and CDR2 SYDVKM. With 6 bases clipped from V and 5 bases from J, the junction kept 0 bases outside the gene matches. This CDR3 has 14 residues. The DNA of the CDR3 is TGTGCCAGCAGACTAGCGGGAGGGACCGGGGAGCTGTTTTTT. Translation gives CASRLAGGTGELFF.

The J gene is TRBJ2-5, the V gene TRBV10-3, with D perhaps matching TRBD2 (5 bases). The germline V gene has CDR1 ENHRY and CDR2 SYGVKD. The CDR3 has 11 amino acids. Trimming pared 5 bases from V and 5 bases from J, leaving 6 bases between. CDR3 in amino acids: CAISPGETQYF. The CDR3 nucleotides are TGTGCCATCAGTCCGGGGGAGACCCAGTACTTC.

The rearrangement joins TRBV11-2 to TRBJ2-5; TRBD2 aligns across 8 bases. This CDR3 contains 15 residues. V dropped 2 bases and J dropped 7; count of bases not matched to a gene: 9. Per the germline V gene, CDR1 is SGHAT and CDR2 is FQNNGV. The DNA for the CDR3 is TGTGCCAGCAGCTTAAGATCGGGAGGGGAGGGGACCCAGTACTTC. Translating it yields CASSLRSGGEGTQYF.

This clone was seen a handful of times. The V and J genes are TRBV28 and TRBJ2-6; the match to TRBD1 covers 7 bases. Germline V gene sequence: CDR1 MDHEN, CDR2 SYDVKM. The CDR3 has 18 amino acids. V gave up 7 bases and J gave up 1 base; unmatched junction bases: 13. The DNA for the CDR3 is TGTGCCAGCAAAGGGGACAGAAACCTAAAGTCTGGGGCCAACGTCCTGACTTTC. Protein: CASKGDRNLKSGANVLTF.

The chain employs TRBV18 and TRBJ1-1; D unresolved. There are 15 residues in the CDR3. The germline V and J ends were trimmed by 2 bases and 1 base, with 11 bases remaining between them. Germline V gene lookup returns CDR1 KGHSH and CDR2 LQKENI. CDR3 residues: CASSPFLTPNTEAFF. The CDR3 region has the DNA TGTGCCAGCTCACCATTCCTGACTCCGAACACTGAAGCTTTCTTT.

The chain employs TRBV19 and TRBJ1-4; unclear D gene. From germline, CDR1 is LNHDA and CDR2 SQIVND (reference sequence). This CDR3 comprises 15 residues. Trimming removed 10 bases from V and 8 bases from J, with 23 bases in between. CDR3 protein: CATSHPLSGEEKLFF. DNA for the CDR3: TGTGCCACATCACACCCCCTAAGCGGAGAGGAAAAACTGTTTTTT.